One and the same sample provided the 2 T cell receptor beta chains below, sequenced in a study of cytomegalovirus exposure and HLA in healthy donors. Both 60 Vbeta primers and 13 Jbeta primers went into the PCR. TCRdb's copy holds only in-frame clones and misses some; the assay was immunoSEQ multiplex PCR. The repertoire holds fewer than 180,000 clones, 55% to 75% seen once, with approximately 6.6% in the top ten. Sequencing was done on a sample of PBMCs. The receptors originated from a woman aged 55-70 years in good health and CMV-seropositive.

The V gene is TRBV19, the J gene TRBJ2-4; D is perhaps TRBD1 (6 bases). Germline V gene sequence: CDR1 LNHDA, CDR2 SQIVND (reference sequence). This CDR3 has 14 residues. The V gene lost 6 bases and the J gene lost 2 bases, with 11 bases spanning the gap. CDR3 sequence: CASSTGRTKNIQYF. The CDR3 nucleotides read TGTGCCAGTAGCACAGGGAGAACCAAAAACATTCAGTACTTC. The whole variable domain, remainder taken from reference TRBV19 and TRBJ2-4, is DGGITQSPKYLFRKEGQNVTLSCEQNLNHDAMYWYRQDPGQGLRLIYYSQIVNDFQKGDIAEGYSVSREKKESFPLTVTSAQKNPTAFYLCASSTGRTKNIQYFGAGTRLSVL.

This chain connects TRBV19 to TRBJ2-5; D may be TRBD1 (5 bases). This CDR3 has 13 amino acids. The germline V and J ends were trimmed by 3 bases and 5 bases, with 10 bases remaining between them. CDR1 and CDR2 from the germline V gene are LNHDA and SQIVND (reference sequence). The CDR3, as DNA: TGTGCCAGTAGTATCAGGCAGGGCGAGACCCAGTACTTC. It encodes CASSIRQGETQYF.